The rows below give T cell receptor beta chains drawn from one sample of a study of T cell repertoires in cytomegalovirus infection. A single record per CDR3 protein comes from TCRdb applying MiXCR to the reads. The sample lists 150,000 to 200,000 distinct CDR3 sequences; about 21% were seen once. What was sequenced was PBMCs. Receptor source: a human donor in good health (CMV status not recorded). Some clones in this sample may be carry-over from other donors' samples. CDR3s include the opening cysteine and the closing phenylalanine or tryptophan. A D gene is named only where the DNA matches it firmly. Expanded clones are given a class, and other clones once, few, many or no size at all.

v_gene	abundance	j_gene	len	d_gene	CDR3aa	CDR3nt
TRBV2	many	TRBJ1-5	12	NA	CASGDSNQPQHF	TGTGCCAGCGGGGATTCCAATCAGCCCCAGCATTTT
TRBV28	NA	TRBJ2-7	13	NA	CACNLDGHYEQYF	TGTGCCTGCAACCTAGATGGGCACTACGAGCAGTACTTC
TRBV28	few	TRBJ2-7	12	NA	CASSSGFDEQYF	TGTGCCAGCAGTTCGGGATTTGACGAGCAGTACTTC
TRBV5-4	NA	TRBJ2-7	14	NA	CASSPGTHSYEQYF	TGTGCCAGCAGCCCCGGGACCCACTCCTACGAGCAGTACTTC
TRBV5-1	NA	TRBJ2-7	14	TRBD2	CASSSGLDSYEQYF	TGCGCCAGCAGCTCGGGACTAGACTCCTACGAGCAGTACTTC
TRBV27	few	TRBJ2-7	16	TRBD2	CASSSLLAGGPYEQYF	TGTGCCAGCAGTTCGTTACTAGCGGGAGGACCTTACGAGCAGTACTTC
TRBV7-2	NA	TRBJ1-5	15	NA	CASSEGDIFLRPQHF	TGTGCCAGCAGCGAGGGGGACATTTTCCTGAGGCCCCAGCATTTT
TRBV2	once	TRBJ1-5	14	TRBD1	CASSGDRGNRPQHF	TGTGCCAGCAGTGGGGACAGGGGGAATCGGCCCCAGCATTTT
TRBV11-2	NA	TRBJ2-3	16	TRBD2	CASSLGPSGRTDTQYF	TGTGCCAGCAGCTTAGGTCCTAGCGGACGCACAGATACGCAGTATTTT
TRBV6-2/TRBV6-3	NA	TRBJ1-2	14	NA	CASKIRGEHYGYTF	TGTGCCAGCAAGATAAGGGGGGAGCACTATGGCTACACCTTC
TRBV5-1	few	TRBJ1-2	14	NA	CASSLGHANYGYTF	TGCGCCAGCAGCTTGGGACATGCTAACTATGGCTACACCTTC
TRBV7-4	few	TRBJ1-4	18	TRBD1	CASSRRDRASSTNEKLFF	TGTGCCAGCAGCAGGCGGGACAGGGCGTCATCCACTAATGAAAAACTGTTTTTT
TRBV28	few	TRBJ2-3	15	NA	CASSFRRIWPDTQYF	TGTGCCAGCAGTTTTCGGCGGATTTGGCCAGATACGCAGTATTTT
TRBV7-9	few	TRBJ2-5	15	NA	CASSLAIRGLETQYF	TGTGCCAGCAGCTTAGCGATCAGGGGACTGGAGACCCAGTACTTC
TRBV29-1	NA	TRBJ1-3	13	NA	CSNGTTSGNTIYF	TGCAGCAACGGAACTACCTCTGGAAACACCATATATTTT
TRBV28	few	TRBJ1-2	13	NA	CASSLKDPYGYTF	TGTGCCAGCAGTTTAAAGGACCCCTATGGCTACACCTTC
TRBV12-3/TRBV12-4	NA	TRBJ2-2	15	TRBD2	CASRLAGGNTGELFF	TGTGCCAGCAGACTAGCGGGAGGAAACACCGGGGAGCTGTTTTTT
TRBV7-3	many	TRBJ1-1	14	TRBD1	CASSLQGSATEAFF	TGTGCCAGCAGCCTACAGGGGAGTGCCACTGAAGCTTTCTTT
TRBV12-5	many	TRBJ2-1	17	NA	CASGSPPGGPLYNEQFF	TGTGCTAGTGGTTCTCCCCCTGGGGGGCCTCTCTACAATGAGCAGTTCTTC
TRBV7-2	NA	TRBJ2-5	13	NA	CASSFLLQETQYF	TGTGCCAGCAGCTTCCTACTTCAAGAGACCCAGTACTTC
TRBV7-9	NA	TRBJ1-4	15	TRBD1	CASSGGTATGEKLFF	TGTGCCAGCAGCGGTGGGACAGCCACTGGTGAAAAACTGTTTTTT
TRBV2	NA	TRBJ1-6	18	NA	CASSEWVALSSYNSPLHF	TGTGCCAGCAGTGAATGGGTAGCCCTCAGCTCCTATAATTCACCCCTCCACTTT
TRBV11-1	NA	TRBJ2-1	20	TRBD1	CASSPGPRQGTQSSYNEQFF	TGTGCCAGCAGCCCAGGACCGAGACAGGGAACTCAGAGCTCCTACAATGAGCAGTTCTTC
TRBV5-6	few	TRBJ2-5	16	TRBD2	CASSVYRTSGKETQYF	TGTGCCAGCAGCGTATACCGGACTAGCGGCAAAGAGACCCAGTACTTC
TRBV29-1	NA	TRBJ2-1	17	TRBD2	CSASGRSLNIAPNEQFF	TGCAGCGCTAGCGGGAGGTCACTGAACATCGCACCCAATGAGCAGTTCTTC
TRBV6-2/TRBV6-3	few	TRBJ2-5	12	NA	CASSYAGVAQYF	TGTGCCAGCAGTTACGCCGGAGTGGCCCAGTACTTC
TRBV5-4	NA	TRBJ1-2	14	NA	CASSRIETGSGYTF	TGTGCCAGCAGCCGGATAGAAACAGGGAGTGGCTACACCTTC
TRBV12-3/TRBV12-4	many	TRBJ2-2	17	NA	CASSFLQALGNTGELFF	TGTGCCAGCAGTTTCCTACAGGCTTTGGGAAACACCGGGGAGCTGTTTTTT
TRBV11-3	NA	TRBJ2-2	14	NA	CASSLARNTGELFF	TGTGCCAGCAGCTTAGCACGGAACACCGGGGAGCTGTTTTTT
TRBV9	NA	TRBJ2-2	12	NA	CASRRNTGELFF	TGTGCCAGCAGGCGGAACACCGGGGAGCTGTTTTTT
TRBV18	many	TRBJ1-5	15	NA	CASSPVHSGNQPQHF	TGTGCCAGCTCACCAGTGCATTCGGGCAATCAGCCCCAGCATTTT
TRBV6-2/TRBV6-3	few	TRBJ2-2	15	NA	CASRAPDLNTGELFF	TGTGCCAGCAGGGCCCCGGACTTAAACACCGGGGAGCTGTTTTTT
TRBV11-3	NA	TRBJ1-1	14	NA	CASSLDGPSTEAFF	TGTGCCAGCAGCCTAGACGGGCCCAGCACTGAAGCTTTCTTT
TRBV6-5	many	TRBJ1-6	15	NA	CASSYEGGVGSPLHF	TGTGCCAGCAGTTACGAGGGAGGGGTGGGTTCACCCCTCCACTTT
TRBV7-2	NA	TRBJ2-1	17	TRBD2	CASSKGLKSGSGNEQFF	TGTGCCAGCAGCAAGGGACTAAAGAGCGGGAGTGGGAATGAGCAGTTCTTC
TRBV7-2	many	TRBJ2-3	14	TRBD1	CASSKDRGTDTQYF	TGTGCCAGCAGCAAGGACAGGGGAACAGATACGCAGTATTTT
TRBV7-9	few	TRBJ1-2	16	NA	CASGLGHPGGNYGYTF	TGTGCCAGCGGTTTGGGACATCCTGGGGGTAACTATGGCTACACCTTC
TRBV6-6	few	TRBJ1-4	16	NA	CASSYGVGATNEKLFF	TGTGCCAGCAGTTACGGGGTTGGTGCAACTAATGAAAAACTGTTTTTT
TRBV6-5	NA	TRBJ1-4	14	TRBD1	CASTGQGLTEKLFF	TGTGCCAGCACCGGACAGGGACTTACTGAAAAACTGTTTTTT
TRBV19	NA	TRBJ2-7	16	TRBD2	CASSISPSGHKGEQYF	TGTGCCAGTAGTATCTCCCCTAGCGGCCACAAGGGAGAGCAGTACTTC